This entry concerns a single T cell receptor (beta chain). No antigen is known for it. Germline CDR1 SQVTM, CDR2 ANQGSEA. The CDR3 spans 13 residues. Between the trimmed V and J ends, which lost 7 bases and 3 bases, there was a span of 16 bases. The record originates from a study of monozygotic twins with cystic fibrosis. For the study at large: Library input was about 3 micrograms of fragmented DNA, with roughly 15 PCR cycles. The study's findings and limits: In 13 of 16 pairs, V gene usage was closest to the co-twin's. No link emerged between shared CDR3 counts and age, concordance or severity. The repertoire was suggested to be naive-dominated, clonality median 0.0095.

This table comes from immunoSEQ multiplex PCR, and its TCRdb copy is limited to in-frame clones, with some not included. The table lists 20,000 to 25,000 clones, approximately 97% of them singletons. The chain recombines TRBV29-1 with TRBJ2-7; D may be TRBD2 (6 bases). Input material: blood. The clonotype originates from a girl aged 10 to 17 with cystic fibrosis. CDR3 DNA sequence: TGCAGCGGGGGGGAACAGGAGTTCTACGAGCAGTACTTC. Protein: CSGGEQEFYEQYF.